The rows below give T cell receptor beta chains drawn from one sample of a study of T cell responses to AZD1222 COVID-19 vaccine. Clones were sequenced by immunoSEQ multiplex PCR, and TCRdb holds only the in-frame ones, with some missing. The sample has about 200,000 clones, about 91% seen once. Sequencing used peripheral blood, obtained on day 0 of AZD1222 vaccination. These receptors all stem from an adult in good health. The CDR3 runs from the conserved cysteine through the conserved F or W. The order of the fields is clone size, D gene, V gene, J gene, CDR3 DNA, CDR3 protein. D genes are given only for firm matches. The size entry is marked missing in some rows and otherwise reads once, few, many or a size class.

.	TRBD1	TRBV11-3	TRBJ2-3	TGTGCCAGCAGCTCAAGCACGGGACAGGGCGCAGATACGCAGTATTTT	CASSSSTGQGADTQYF
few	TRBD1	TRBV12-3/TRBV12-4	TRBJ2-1	TGTGCCAGCGGACAGGGGCGGACCGGCGAGCAGTTCTTC	CASGQGRTGEQFF
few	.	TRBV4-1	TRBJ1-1	TGCGCCAGCAGCCACGGCTGGGCCCCGAACACTGAAGCTTTCTTT	CASSHGWAPNTEAFF
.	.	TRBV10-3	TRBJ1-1	TGTGCCATCTCCGGGGGAACGATGAACACTGAAGCTTTCTTT	CAISGGTMNTEAFF
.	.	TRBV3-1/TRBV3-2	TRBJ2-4	TGTGCCAGCAGCCAAGATAGCCACGCCAAAAACATTCAGTACTTC	CASSQDSHAKNIQYF
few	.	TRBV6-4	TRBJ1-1	TGTGCCAGCAGATTAGGTACTGAAGCTTTCTTT	CASRLGTEAFF
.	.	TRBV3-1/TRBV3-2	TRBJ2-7	TGTGCCAGCGGGCAGGGACACGAGCAGTACTTC	CASGQGHEQYF
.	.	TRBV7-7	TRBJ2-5	TGTGCCAGCAGCTTAAGTAGGACAGTGAAGGAGACCCAGTACTTC	CASSLSRTVKETQYF
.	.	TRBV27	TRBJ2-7	TGTGCCAGCAGGTCCGGGATCTTCTCCTACGAGCAGTACTTC	CASRSGIFSYEQYF
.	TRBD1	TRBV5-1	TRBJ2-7	TGCGCCAGCAGCTTGGGAACAGGGGGCGGGAACGAGCAGTACTTC	CASSLGTGGGNEQYF
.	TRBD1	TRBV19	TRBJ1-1	TGTGCCAGTAGACGGGCAGGGGGGAACACTGAAGCTTTCTTT	CASRRAGGNTEAFF
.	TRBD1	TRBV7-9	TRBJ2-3	TGTGCCAGCAGCCAAGACAGGGGGCCCCACACAGATACGCAGTATTTT	CASSQDRGPHTDTQYF
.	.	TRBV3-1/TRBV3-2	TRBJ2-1	TGTGCCAGCAGCCGGCGGGGCCACAAGGAAGAGCAGTTCTTC	CASSRRGHKEEQFF
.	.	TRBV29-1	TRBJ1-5	TGCAGCGTTGACGCAGGCGGTGCCCAGCATTTT	CSVDAGGAQHF
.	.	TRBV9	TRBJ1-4	TGTGCCAGCAGCGGGGAAAAACTGTTTTTT	CASSGEKLFF
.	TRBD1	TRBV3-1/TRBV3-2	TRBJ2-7	TGTGCCAGCAGCCAAGGGACAGGGGGCAACGAGCAGTACTTC	CASSQGTGGNEQYF
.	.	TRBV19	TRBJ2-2	TGTGCCAGTACCATGACCGGGTATGAGGACACCGGGGAGCTGTTTTTT	CASTMTGYEDTGELFF
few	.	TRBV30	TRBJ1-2	TGTGCCTGGAGTGCGGGGGGTTGGGGATACACCTTC	CAWSAGGWGYTF
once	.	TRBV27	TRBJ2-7	TGTGCCAGCAGCACCCTCCGAGACCCCTCCTACGAGCAGTACTTC	CASSTLRDPSYEQYF
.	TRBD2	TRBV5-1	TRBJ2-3	TGCGCCAGCAGCCCGGGGGGGACAGATACGCAGTATTTT	CASSPGGTDTQYF
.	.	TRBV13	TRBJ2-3	TGTGCCAGCAGCTTGGAGGACTCAGATACGCAGTATTTT	CASSLEDSDTQYF
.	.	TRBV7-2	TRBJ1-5	TGTGCCAGCAGCTTATACCAGGGTAGCAATCAGCCCCAGCATTTT	CASSLYQGSNQPQHF
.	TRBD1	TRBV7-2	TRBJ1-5	TGTGCCAGCAGCACCCGACCAGGGGGCCTTCAGCCCCAGCATTTT	CASSTRPGGLQPQHF
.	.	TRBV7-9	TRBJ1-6	TGTGCCAGCAGCTCCACCGGGGTGGAGGATAATTCACCCCTCCACTTT	CASSSTGVEDNSPLHF
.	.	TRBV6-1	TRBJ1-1	TGTGCCAGCAGTGAATTGGGTGGGTTGGGAGCTGAAGCTTTCTTT	CASSELGGLGAEAFF
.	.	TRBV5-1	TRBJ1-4	TGCGCCAGCAGCTTGGAACTAGGTTCGGGATGGCGTGAAAAACTGTTTTTT	CASSLELGSGWREKLFF
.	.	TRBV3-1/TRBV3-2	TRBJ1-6	TGTGCCAGCAGCCAAGAGTCTCAGGAATATGGCAATTCACCCCTCCACTTT	CASSQESQEYGNSPLHF
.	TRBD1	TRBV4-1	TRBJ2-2	TGCGCCAGCAGCCGTACAGGGGGGTTCACCGGGGAGCTGTTTTTT	CASSRTGGFTGELFF
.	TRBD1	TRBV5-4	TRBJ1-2	TGTGCCAGCAGCACGAGGACAGGAACCTCCTATGGCTACACCTTC	CASSTRTGTSYGYTF
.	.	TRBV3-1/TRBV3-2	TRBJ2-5	TGTGCCAGCAGCCAAGTGCGGCAGGGTGAGACCCAGTACTTC	CASSQVRQGETQYF
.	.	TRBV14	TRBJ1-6	TGTGCCAGCAGCCAGGTGGGGTCAGGGAATTCACCCCTCCACTTT	CASSQVGSGNSPLHF
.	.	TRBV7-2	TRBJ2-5	TGTGCCAGCAGCTTAGCTCTCCGGGAGACCCAGTACTTC	CASSLALRETQYF
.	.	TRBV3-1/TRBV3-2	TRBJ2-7	TGTGCCAGCAGCCAAAGGTCTTCGGGGGTTCCCTACGAGCAGTACTTC	CASSQRSSGVPYEQYF
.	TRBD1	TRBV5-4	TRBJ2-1	TGTGCCAGCAGCGGCCAGGGGGCGCTAGCCAATGAGCAGTTCTTC	CASSGQGALANEQFF
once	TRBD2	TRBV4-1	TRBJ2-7	TGCGCCAGCAGCCTCCGGACTAGCCGGGACCAGTACTTC	CASSLRTSRDQYF
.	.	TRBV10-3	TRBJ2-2	TGTGCCATCAGTGTTGTTGGGAACACCGGGGAGCTGTTTTTT	CAISVVGNTGELFF